The 30 T cell receptor beta chains presented below share a single source sample, sequenced in a study of blood T cell repertoires in COVID-19. Clones were sequenced by immunoSEQ multiplex PCR, and TCRdb holds only the in-frame ones, with some missing. This sample has approximately 65,000 clones; around 86% occur once, and the top ten carry 1.2%. The material sequenced was peripheral blood. These receptor sequences come from a man aged 35 to 55 with acute or convalescent COVID-19.

Concerning this clone: The sample contains more than one DNA sequence encoding this CDR3. The chain uses TRBV5-1 and TRBJ2-5, with 12 bases identical to TRBD2. The CDR3 sequence is 13 residues long. In germline, CDR1 is SGHRS, CDR2 YFSETQ. J was trimmed by 5 bases and V by 5 bases; bases with no gene match: 1. The DNA of the CDR3 is TGCGCCAGCAGTGGGACTAGCGGGGAGACCCAGTACTTC. Amino acids: CASSGTSGETQYF.

The chain has TRBV19 and TRBJ2-5, with 8 bases fitting TRBD2. This CDR3 spans 15 amino acids. The trim removed 3 bases at V and 5 bases at J, leaving 8 bases unmatched. CDR1 is LNHDA, CDR2 SQIVND, per germline (reference sequence). The CDR3 reads CASSISAGGGETQYF. CDR3 in DNA: TGTGCCAGTAGTATTTCGGCGGGGGGCGGGGAGACCCAGTACTTC.

V and J are TRBV6-5 and TRBJ2-3, with D possibly matching TRBD1 (6 bases). Trimming removed 6 bases from V and 0 bases from J, with 10 bases in between. The CDR3 length is 14 residues. CDR1 and CDR2 from the germline V gene are MNHEY and SVGAGI. The CDR3 bases are TGTGCCAGCAGGCGGACAGCTAGCACAGATACGCAGTATTTT. This codes for CASRRTASTDTQYF.

The chain recombines TRBV4-1 with TRBJ2-1, with D perhaps matching TRBD1 (5 bases). CDR3 length: 15 residues. Per the germline V gene, CDR1 is MGHRA and CDR2 is YSYEKL. Trimming removed 3 bases from V and 2 bases from J, with 11 bases in between. CDR3 in amino acids: CASSHREGTYNEQFF. CDR3 nucleotide sequence: TGCGCCAGCAGCCACAGGGAAGGAACCTACAATGAGCAGTTCTTC.

This chain connects TRBV3-1 (or the pseudogene TRBV3-2) to TRBJ2-5; TRBD2 agrees at 8 bases. The germline V gene encodes CDR1 LGHDT and CDR2 YNNKEL (reference sequence). Trimming took 3 bases from V and 6 from J; bases not matched to a gene: 9. This CDR3 contains 15 residues. CDR3 coding DNA: TGTGCCAGCAGCCAGAGGGGGAGCGGGGGCCAGACCCAGTACTTC. Translated, it gives CASSQRGSGGQTQYF.

The CDR3 region is CASRGGQGGNEKLFF. The CDR3, as DNA: TGTGCCAGCAGGGGCGGGCAGGGGGGCAATGAAAAACTGTTTTTT. J is TRBJ1-4 and V is TRBV3-1 (or the pseudogene TRBV3-2); 7 positions match TRBD1. CDR1 is LGHDT and CDR2 is YNNKEL in the germline V gene (reference sequence). V lost 6 bases to trimming and J lost 5 bases; unmatched junction nucleotides: 9. This CDR3 comprises 15 residues.

In this sample, this clone turned up once. The V and J genes are TRBV27 and TRBJ1-6; perhaps TRBD1 as D (5 bases). Trimming shortened V by 7 bases and J by 7 bases, and 17 bases separated the two germline ends. CDR1 and CDR2 from the germline V gene are MNHEY and SMNVEV (reference sequence). The CDR3 is 15 residues long. The CDR3 DNA follows: TGTGCCAGCACCCCCCGGCCAGGGCGGAATTCACCCCTCCACTTT. It yields the protein CASTPRPGRNSPLHF.

The gene calls are TRBV30 and TRBJ2-2, with TRBD1 identical over 9 bases. V lost 3 bases, J lost 3 bases, and 5 bases stayed unmatched. Looked up from germline, CDR1 is GTSNPN and CDR2 is SVGIG (reference sequence). The CDR3 consists of 15 residues. The DNA of the CDR3 is TGTGCCTGGAGGGGCCGGGACAGGGACACCGGGGAGCTGTTTTTT. Translated: CAWRGRDRDTGELFF.

This chain links TRBV18 with TRBJ1-1, with 7 bases identical to TRBD1. The CDR3 is 13 amino acids. The germline V gene encodes CDR1 KGHSH and CDR2 LQKENI. The V and J ends lost 6 bases and 1 base, in that order; junction bases with no gene match: 2. CDR3 residues: CASSGDRNTEAFF. As DNA, the CDR3 is TGTGCCAGCTCGGGGGACAGGAACACTGAAGCTTTCTTT.

The chain combines TRBV11-1 with TRBJ1-1; D is perhaps TRBD1 (6 bases). Deletions cut 5 bases from V and 5 bases from J, with 15 bases between. The CDR3 spans 14 residues. Germline CDR1 and CDR2: SGHAT and FQDESV (reference sequence). In nucleotides, the CDR3 is TGTGCCAGCAGCCCAGACCCGACAGGTACTGAAGCTTTCTTT. Its protein is CASSPDPTGTEAFF.

The chain recombines TRBV5-1 with TRBJ1-6, with D possibly TRBD1 on 5 matching bases. Germline CDR1 reads SGHRS; CDR2 reads YFSETQ. The V end lost 4 bases, the J end lost 14 bases, and 19 bases lay between the germline ends. This CDR3 comprises 14 residues. The CDR3 region is CASSTGTGFLTLHF. CDR3 DNA: TGCGCCAGCAGCACCGGGACTGGGTTTTTGACCCTCCACTTT. The entire variable domain, with the rest obtained from reference TRBV5-1 and TRBJ1-6, is as follows: KAGVTQTPRYLIKTRGQQVTLSCSPISGHRSVSWYQQTPGQGLQFLFEYFSETQRNKGNFPGRFSGRQFSNSRSEMNVSTLELGDSALYLCASSTGTGFLTLHFGNGTRLTVT.

The chain employs TRBV12-3 or TRBV12-4 and TRBJ1-4; no definite D call. V lost 3 bases to trimming and J lost 6 bases, with 5 bases between them. This CDR3 comprises 12 residues. The CDR3 loop is CASSLRHEKLFF. The CDR3 nucleotides are TGTGCCAGCAGTTTGAGGCATGAAAAACTGTTTTTT.

V is TRBV4-1 and J is TRBJ1-3; no definite D call. The CDR3 loop spans 15 amino acids. V was cut by 1 base and J by 2 bases, with 9 bases left in between. Germline CDR1 reads MGHRA; CDR2 reads YSYEKL. CDR3 protein: CASSQVDWPGNTIYF. CDR3 nucleotides: TGCGCCAGCAGCCAAGTTGACTGGCCTGGAAACACCATATATTTT.

This chain connects TRBV12-3 or TRBV12-4 to TRBJ2-7, with D hard to call. This CDR3 is built from 13 residues. With 10 bases removed from V and 5 bases from J, the gap between germline ends came to 18 bases. The CDR3 DNA follows: TGTGCCATCGGTTTCCAAGCGTTCAACGAGCAGTACTTC. Protein: CAIGFQAFNEQYF.

The chain carries TRBV19 and TRBJ1-5; D is uncertain. The CDR3 runs to 15 residues. CDR1 is LNHDA, CDR2 SQIVND, per germline (reference sequence). Trimming left V 6 bases short and J 4 bases short, with 16 bases between. DNA of the CDR3: TGTGCCAGTAGCATTCCGGGAGGCAGGAATCAGCCCCAGCATTTT. It encodes CASSIPGGRNQPQHF.

The V call is TRBV14, the J call TRBJ2-5; TRBD2 matches 7 bases. The germline gives CDR1 SGHDN, CDR2 FVKESK. The junction had 9 bases not matched to a gene; V was cut back by 4 bases and J by 1 base. The CDR3 has 16 amino acids. The CDR3 bases are TGTGCCAGCAGCCGCCTTGCGGGGGACTCCCAAGAGACCCAGTACTTC. Protein sequence: CASSRLAGDSQETQYF. Drawing the rest from reference TRBV14 and TRBJ2-5, the complete variable domain is EAGVTQFPSHSVIEKGQTVTLRCDPISGHDNLYWYRRVMGKEIKFLLHFVKESKQDESGMPNNRFLAERTGGTYSTLKVQPAELEDSGVYFCASSRLAGDSQETQYFGPGTRLLVL.

This rearrangement joins TRBV21-1 to TRBJ1-2. TRBV21-1 is shown as a pseudogene. The CDR3 extends over 18 amino acids. The CDR3 loop is CASSKFRTASDFWYGYTF. The CDR3 DNA reads TGTGCCAGCAGCAAATTTAGGACGGCTAGCGATTTCTGGTATGGCTACACCTTC.

The J gene is TRBJ1-1, the V gene TRBV3-1 (or the pseudogene TRBV3-2); D unclear. There are 13 residues in the CDR3. V was shortened by 4 bases and J by 8 bases, with 14 bases between the two germline ends. The V gene's germline CDR1 is LGHDT and CDR2 YNNKEL (reference sequence). Here the CDR3 DNA reads TGTGCCAGCAGCCCCTCAGTCGTGGGCGAAGCTTTCTTT. Its protein is CASSPSVVGEAFF.

This chain joins TRBV3-1 (or the pseudogene TRBV3-2) and TRBJ1-3; D is possibly TRBD1 (6 bases). The germline V gene has CDR1 LGHDT and CDR2 YNNKEL (reference sequence). CDR3 length: 17 amino acids. Trimming took 0 bases from V and 4 from J, leaving 16 bases between them. The CDR3: CASSQENGGRWGNTIYF. CDR3 in DNA: TGTGCCAGCAGCCAAGAAAACGGGGGGCGCTGGGGAAACACCATATATTTT.

The chain links TRBV10-3 to TRBJ1-2, with TRBD1 matching over 7 bases. CDR1 and CDR2 from the germline V gene are ENHRY and SYGVKD. V was pared by 4 bases and J by 7 bases, with 15 bases of the junction left unmatched. This CDR3 has 16 residues. CDR3 in DNA: TGTGCCATCAGTGCGGCAGTTGGGCAGGGGGTTCGTGGCTACACCTTC. Its translation: CAISAAVGQGVRGYTF.

The rearrangement joins TRBV11-3 to TRBJ2-5; D may be TRBD1 (6 bases). Trimming cost V 6 bases and J 5 bases, with 16 bases left between them. Germline CDR1 is SGHNT and CDR2 is YENEEA. The CDR3 has 14 residues. The CDR3 spells CASSPDPRGETQYF. The DNA for the CDR3 is TGTGCCAGCAGTCCGGACCCGAGGGGGGAGACCCAGTACTTC.

The CDR3 protein is CAISDLGGDKTEAFF. Written as DNA, the CDR3 is TGTGCCATCAGTGATCTTGGGGGCGATAAGACTGAAGCTTTCTTT. This sequence joins TRBV10-3 and TRBJ1-1, with D tentatively TRBD1 (6 bases). This CDR3 is built from 15 residues. The V end was cut by 3 bases, the J end by 5 bases, with 16 bases between. CDR1 is ENHRY and CDR2 is SYGVKD in the germline V gene.

The table lists this clone with a few counts. The chain joins TRBV14 to TRBJ2-3, with D maybe TRBD2 (5 bases). V lost 5 bases and J 0 bases, leaving 12 bases between the germline ends. From germline, CDR1 is SGHDN and CDR2 FVKESK. CDR3 length: 15 amino acids. CDR3 loop: CASSARTPSTDTQYF. The CDR3 coding sequence is TGTGCCAGCAGCGCCAGGACTCCTAGCACAGATACGCAGTATTTT.

The chain is built from TRBV10-3 and TRBJ2-3; tentatively, D is TRBD2 (7 bases). This CDR3 spans 16 amino acids. Trimming removed 3 bases from V and 2 bases from J, with 15 bases in between. CDR1 is ENHRY, CDR2 SYGVKD, per germline. The CDR3 coding sequence is TGTGCCATCAGTGAATTGGCGGGGGACAACACAGATACGCAGTATTTT. It specifies CAISELAGDNTDTQYF.

The chain carries TRBV6-5 and TRBJ1-1; 7 positions agree with TRBD1. The CDR3 sequence is 15 residues long. The germline V gene encodes CDR1 MNHEY and CDR2 SVGAGI. V lost 6 bases, J lost 0 bases, and 7 bases stayed unmatched. The DNA of the CDR3 is TGTGCCAGCAGGGAGGGGGCCCTAATGAACACTGAAGCTTTCTTT. Translated, it gives CASREGALMNTEAFF.

The chain recombines TRBV18 with TRBJ1-1; tentatively, D is TRBD1 (5 bases). Germline loops: CDR1 KGHSH, CDR2 LQKENI. V gave up 3 bases and J gave up 1 base, with 15 bases separating them. The CDR3 contains 16 residues. Here the CDR3 DNA reads TGTGCCAGCTCACCCCTGGGGCAGACGAAGAACACTGAAGCTTTCTTT. Translating it yields CASSPLGQTKNTEAFF.

The chain carries TRBV6-4 and TRBJ1-1; 9 bases match TRBD1. The CDR3 contains 13 residues. The germline V gene encodes CDR1 MRHNA and CDR2 SNTAGT. V was clipped by 6 bases and J by 4 bases; unmatched bases: 3. The CDR3 nucleotides read TGTGCCAGCAGGGGACAGGGAACCACTGAAGCTTTCTTT. Its translation: CASRGQGTTEAFF.

The rearrangement joins TRBV19 to TRBJ1-5, with 8 bases fitting TRBD1. With V trimmed by 6 bases and J by 8 bases, 9 bases remained unmatched. The V gene's germline CDR1 is LNHDA and CDR2 SQIVND (reference sequence). This CDR3 is 14 amino acids long. The CDR3 is CASSSTGQAKPQHF. The CDR3 nucleotides read TGTGCCAGTAGCTCAACGGGACAGGCCAAGCCCCAGCATTTT.

The V gene is TRBV20-1, the J gene TRBJ2-1; D remains unclear. V dropped 5 bases and J dropped 6 bases, with 8 bases sitting between them. The CDR3 totals 11 residues. The V gene's germline CDR1 is DFQATT and CDR2 SNEGSKA (reference sequence). CDR3 residues: CSASLFNEQFF. The CDR3 region has the DNA TGCAGTGCTTCCCTTTTCAATGAGCAGTTCTTC.

This chain links TRBV2 with TRBJ1-2, with 9 bases identical to TRBD1. Germline V gene sequence: CDR1 SNHLY, CDR2 FYNNEI. V dropped 4 bases and J dropped 0; count of bases not matched to a gene: 6. The CDR3 totals 16 residues. CDR3 DNA sequence: TGTGCCAGCAGTGTCAAACAGGGGGCATCTAACTATGGCTACACCTTC. Translating gives CASSVKQGASNYGYTF.